Following are 5 T cell receptor beta chains from one sample sequenced in a study of Ad26.COV2.S vaccination and SARS-CoV-2 variants (dated by TCRdb to the early 2020s). The method behind the library was the immunoSEQ multiplex PCR assay. Drawn from immuneACCESS, this table holds only the in-frame rearrangements with V and J called that TCRdb kept. Clones are partly lost; checked studies trace under half to an unresolved V gene and leave the rest unexplained. Counted in this sample were over 400,000 clones; about 88% of them appeared once. The ten biggest clones cover around 2.6% of the sample. The treatment or condition label, read with the paper, signifies: approximately 18 received Ad26.COV2.S at low or high dose, single or two shots; about five received placebo; per-sample allocation not given. Repertoires of vaccine and placebo recipients were sequenced from samples collected on day 63 after the first injection.

The sample was peripheral blood, taken in a trial of Ad26.COV2.S vaccine versus placebo. All receptors come from a person between 18 and 60 years old who received the Ad26.COV2.S COVID-19 vaccine or a placebo.

This sequence joins TRBV6-1 and TRBJ1-6, with a weak D call TRBD1 (6 bases). V was clipped by 3 bases and J by 6 bases, with 9 bases between them. Germline V gene sequence: CDR1 MNHNS, CDR2 SASEGT. This CDR3 comprises 14 residues. CDR3 sequence reads: CASSEGAGNSPLHF. DNA of the CDR3: TGTGCCAGCAGTGAGGGGGCAGGTAATTCACCCCTCCACTTT.

The rearrangement uses TRBV6-5 and TRBJ2-1, with D unresolved. CDR1 and CDR2 (germline): MNHEY, SVGAGI. Trimming stripped 0 bases from V and 9 bases from J, with 12 bases between. The CDR3 runs 14 residues. The CDR3 DNA follows: TGTGCCAGCAGTTACTCGAAGGCTAGTCGTGAGCAGTTCTTC. Amino acids: CASSYSKASREQFF.

The gene calls are TRBV18 and TRBJ1-4; tentative D call: TRBD1 (5 bases). The V and J ends lost 6 bases and 5 bases respectively, with 16 bases between them. The CDR3 length is 15 residues. Germline lookup yields CDR1 KGHSH and CDR2 LQKENI. This CDR3 reads CASSQRDGQNEKLFF. CDR3 DNA sequence: TGTGCCAGCTCGCAACGGGACGGACAAAATGAAAAACTGTTTTTT. Together with reference TRBV18 and TRBJ1-4, the CDR3 gives the full variable domain: NAGVMQNPRHLVRRRGQEARLRCSPMKGHSHVYWYRQLPEEGLKFMVYLQKENIIDESGMPKERFSAEFPKEGPSILRIQQVVRGDSAAYFCASSQRDGQNEKLFFGSGTQLSVL.

The V and J genes are TRBV7-3 and TRBJ2-3, with D perhaps being TRBD1 or TRBD2 (6 bases each). Trimming removed 1 base at V and 2 bases at J, with 13 bases between. This CDR3 spans 16 amino acids. Germline V CDR1 and CDR2: SGHTA, FQGTGA. The CDR3 protein is CASSLIGGRYTDTQYF. The CDR3 DNA sequence: TGTGCCAGCAGCTTAATTGGGGGGCGATACACAGATACGCAGTATTTT.

A note on this clone: The sample has other DNA sequences that encode this CDR3 too. The J gene is TRBJ1-2, the V gene TRBV5-1, with no clear D. Germline V lookup: CDR1 SGHRS, CDR2 YFSETQ. The CDR3 is made up of 14 amino acids. The V and J ends lost 0 bases and 4 bases respectively, with 10 bases between them. The CDR3 loop reads CASSLEGGGYGYTF. Written as DNA, the CDR3 is TGCGCCAGCAGCTTGGAGGGTGGAGGCTATGGCTACACCTTC.